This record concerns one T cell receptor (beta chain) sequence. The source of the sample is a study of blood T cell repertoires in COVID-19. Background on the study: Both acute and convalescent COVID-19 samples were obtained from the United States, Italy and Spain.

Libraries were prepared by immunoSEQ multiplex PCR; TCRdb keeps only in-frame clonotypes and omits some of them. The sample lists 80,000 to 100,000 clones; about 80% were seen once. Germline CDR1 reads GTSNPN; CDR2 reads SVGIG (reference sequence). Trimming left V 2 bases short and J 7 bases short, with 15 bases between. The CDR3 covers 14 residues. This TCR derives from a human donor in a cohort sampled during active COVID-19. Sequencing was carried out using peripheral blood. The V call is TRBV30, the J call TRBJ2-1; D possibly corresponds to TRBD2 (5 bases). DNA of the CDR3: TGTGCCTGGAGTAGGCTAGCTACTCTTAATGAGCAGTTCTTC. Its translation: CAWSRLATLNEQFF. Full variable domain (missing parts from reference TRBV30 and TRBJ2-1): SQTIHQWPATLVQPVGSPLSLECTVEGTSNPNLYWYRQAAGRGLQLLFYSVGIGQISSEVPQNLSASRPQDRQFILSSKKLLLSDSGFYLCAWSRLATLNEQFFGPGTRLTVL.